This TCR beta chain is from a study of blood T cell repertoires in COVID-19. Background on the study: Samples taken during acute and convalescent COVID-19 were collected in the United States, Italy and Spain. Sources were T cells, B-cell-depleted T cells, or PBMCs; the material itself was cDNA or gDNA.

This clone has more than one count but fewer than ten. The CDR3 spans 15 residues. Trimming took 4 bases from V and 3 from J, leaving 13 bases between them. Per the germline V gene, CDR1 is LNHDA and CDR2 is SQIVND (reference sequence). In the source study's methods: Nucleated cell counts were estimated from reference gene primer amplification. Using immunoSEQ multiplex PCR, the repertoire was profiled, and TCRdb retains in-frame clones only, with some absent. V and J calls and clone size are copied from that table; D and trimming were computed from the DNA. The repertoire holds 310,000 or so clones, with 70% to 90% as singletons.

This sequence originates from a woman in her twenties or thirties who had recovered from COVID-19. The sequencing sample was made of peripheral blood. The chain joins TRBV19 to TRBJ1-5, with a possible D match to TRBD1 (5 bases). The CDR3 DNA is TGTGCCAGTAGTAATGGGCAGGGCTACAATCAGCCCCAGCATTTT. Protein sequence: CASSNGQGYNQPQHF.